One and the same sample provided the 22 T cell receptor beta chains below, sequenced in a study of monozygotic twins with inflammatory bowel disease. Each CDR3 protein gets one entry in TCRdb, which reprocessed the 5' RACE reads and gives no DNA. The sample has around 220,000 distinct CDR3 sequences. Material for sequencing was blood. Receptor source: a human donor with ulcerative colitis or Crohn's disease, or a healthy co-twin of an affected twin (not recorded which).

This chain uses TRBV4-3 with TRBJ1-2; TCRdb's D call, TRBD1, is unchecked because there is no DNA. Germline CDR1 and CDR2: LGHNA and YSLEER. CDR3 size: 14 residues. CDR3 in amino acids: CASSQGGQTYGYTF.

This rearrangement joins TRBV28 to TRBJ2-1; TCRdb outputs TRBD1, but without DNA this stays unchecked. Germline loops: CDR1 MDHEN, CDR2 SYDVKM. There are 15 residues in the CDR3. The CDR3 protein is CASSLGSLSYNEQFF.

The rearrangement joins TRBV6-1 to TRBJ2-6; TCRdb lists TRBD2, though no DNA is available to test this call. This CDR3 is 20 amino acids long. Germline loops: CDR1 MNHNS, CDR2 SASEGT. The CDR3 sequence: CASRETSGGASRSGANVLTF.

The chain links TRBV12-3 or TRBV12-4 to TRBJ2-3; TCRdb outputs TRBD2, but without DNA this stays unchecked. This CDR3 is built from 16 residues. The CDR3 protein is CASSLTRGVTTDTHYF.

The V gene is TRBV12-3 or TRBV12-4, the J gene TRBJ2-7. This CDR3 has 13 amino acids. The CDR3: CASSLVGPYEQYF.

This chain links TRBV10-3 with TRBJ1-5. The CDR3 runs to 13 residues. CDR1 is ENHRY and CDR2 is SYGVKD in the germline V gene. The CDR3 is CAITAGEGQPQHF.

The genes are TRBV20-1 and TRBJ2-7. The CDR3 has 15 amino acids. Germline CDR1 is DFQATT and CDR2 is SNEGSKA (reference sequence). CDR3 loop: CSARDPGRTAYEQYF.

V gene TRBV20-1 combines with J gene TRBJ2-3; the D gene TCRdb calls, TRBD2, cannot be checked with no DNA. The CDR3 covers 17 residues. Germline V lookup: CDR1 DFQATT, CDR2 SNEGSKA (reference sequence). The CDR3 here is CSARPPAGGRAADTQYF.

V usage is TRBV7-2 and J usage is TRBJ1-1. This CDR3 comprises 16 residues. Germline lookup yields CDR1 SGHTA and CDR2 FQGNSA. The CDR3 is CASSVGVGLGNTEAFF.

The rearrangement links TRBV5-1 to TRBJ1-1. Germline loops: CDR1 SGHRS, CDR2 YFSETQ. The CDR3 is 13 amino acids. The CDR3 is CASHGVSNTEAFF.

The V and J genes are TRBV12-3 or TRBV12-4 and TRBJ1-1; with no DNA, the TCRdb D assignment of TRBD1 cannot be verified. The CDR3 has 15 amino acids. CDR3 sequence: CASRPGQEPNTEAFF.

The V and J genes are TRBV19 and TRBJ1-5. This CDR3 is 12 amino acids long. CDR1 is LNHDA and CDR2 is SQIVND in the germline V gene (reference sequence). The CDR3 is CASSYGNQPQHF.

V is TRBV18 and J is TRBJ2-7; TCRdb's D call of TRBD2 is untestable without DNA. This CDR3 spans 13 amino acids. CDR1 is KGHSH, CDR2 LQKENI, per germline. The CDR3 spells CASSASGSGEQYF.

The chain has TRBV7-9 and TRBJ1-1; TCRdb gives TRBD1 as the D gene, but with no DNA this cannot be confirmed. CDR3 length: 15 amino acids. Germline CDR1 and CDR2: SEHNR and FQNEAQ (reference sequence). CDR3 protein: CASRGTRGGGTEAFF.

The chain combines TRBV6-1 with TRBJ2-6; TCRdb gives TRBD1 as the D gene, but with no DNA this cannot be confirmed. The germline V gene encodes CDR1 MNHNS and CDR2 SASEGT. The CDR3 is made up of 20 amino acids. The CDR3 is CASSGPSSRTGGAGANVLTF.

The rearrangement joins TRBV20-1 to TRBJ2-2; the TRBD1 assignment by TCRdb is unverifiable without DNA. Germline values: CDR1 DFQATT, CDR2 SNEGSKA (reference sequence). This CDR3 has 13 residues. CDR3 loop: CSAIPPGNGELFF.

The V and J genes are TRBV7-2 and TRBJ2-1; TCRdb designates TRBD2, a call that cannot be tested without DNA. The germline CDR1 and CDR2 sequences are SGHTA and FQGNSA. This CDR3 has 15 amino acids. The CDR3 region is CASSDRTSGRNEQFF.

This clonotype counts as medium-sized by frequency. The gene calls are TRBV5-1 and TRBJ1-1. Germline V CDR1 and CDR2: SGHRS, YFSETQ. This CDR3 spans 15 amino acids. CDR3 sequence: CASSLGGLANTEAFF. The full variable domain, with the rest looked up from reference TRBV5-1 and TRBJ1-1, is KAGVTQTPRYLIKTRGQQVTLSCSPISGHRSVSWYQQTPGQGLQFLFEYFSETQRNKGNFPGRFSGRQFSNSRSEMNVSTLELGDSALYLCASSLGGLANTEAFFGQGTRLTVV.

The V gene is TRBV5-1, the J gene TRBJ2-1. The CDR3 has 15 amino acids. In germline, CDR1 is SGHRS, CDR2 YFSETQ. The CDR3 loop reads CASSLVSASYNEQFF.

The chain joins TRBV4-3 to TRBJ2-7; the D call of TRBD2 rests on TCRdb alone, since no DNA is present to check it. This CDR3 has 16 residues. Germline lookup yields CDR1 LGHNA and CDR2 YSLEER. CDR3 region: CASSPIASGSRGEQYF.

The chain has TRBV10-3 and TRBJ2-1; with no DNA, the TCRdb D assignment of TRBD2 cannot be verified. The CDR3 sequence is 15 residues long. Germline-derived CDR1 and CDR2 are ENHRY and SYGVKD. The chain's CDR3 is CAISESLAGANEQFF.

V gene TRBV29-1 combines with J gene TRBJ2-1; TCRdb gives TRBD2 as the D gene, but with no DNA this cannot be confirmed. The CDR3 is made up of 11 amino acids. CDR1 and CDR2 (germline): SQVTM, ANQGSEA. The chain's CDR3 is CSVDQRAQQFF.